What follows are 2 T cell receptor beta chains derived from one specimen sequenced in a study of T cell repertoires in cytomegalovirus infection. Their recognized antigens are unknown. TCRdb independently ran MiXCR on the reads; one entry per CDR3 protein. The sample includes about 130,000 distinct CDR3 sequences, roughly a quarter of them seen just once. Sequencing was performed on PBMCs, sequenced either directly or after in vitro stimulation (not recorded which). These receptor sequences come from a human donor in good health (CMV status not recorded). Some clones in this sample may be carry-over from other donors' samples.

The table lists this clonotype with a few counts. The rearrangement joins TRBV5-4 to TRBJ2-5; TRBD1 might be the D (5 bases). The V gene lost 1 base and the J gene lost 5 bases, with 9 bases spanning the gap. There are 13 residues in the CDR3. Germline-derived CDR1 and CDR2 are SGHNT and YYREEE (reference sequence). CDR3 region: CASSLFQGETQYF. CDR3 sequence (DNA): TGTGCCAGCAGCTTGTTCCAGGGTGAGACCCAGTACTTC.

The chain is built from TRBV20-1 and TRBJ2-7, with D unclear. Germline V gives CDR1 DFQATT, CDR2 SNEGSKA (reference sequence). V was shortened by 0 bases and J by 7 bases, with 10 bases between the two germline ends. The CDR3 consists of 12 residues. CDR3 loop: CSARDRLVEQYF. In DNA, the CDR3 is TGCAGTGCTAGAGACCGCCTCGTGGAGCAGTACTTC.